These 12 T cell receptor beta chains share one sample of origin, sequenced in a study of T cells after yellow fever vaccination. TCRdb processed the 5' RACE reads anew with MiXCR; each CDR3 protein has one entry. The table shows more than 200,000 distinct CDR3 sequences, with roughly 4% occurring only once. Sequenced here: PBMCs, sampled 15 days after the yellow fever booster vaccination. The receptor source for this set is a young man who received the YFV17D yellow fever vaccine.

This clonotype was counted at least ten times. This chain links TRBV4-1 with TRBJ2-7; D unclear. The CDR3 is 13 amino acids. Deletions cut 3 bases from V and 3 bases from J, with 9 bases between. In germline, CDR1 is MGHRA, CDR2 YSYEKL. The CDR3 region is CASSQMVGYEQYF. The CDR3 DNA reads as TGCGCCAGCAGCCAGATGGTGGGCTACGAGCAGTACTTC.

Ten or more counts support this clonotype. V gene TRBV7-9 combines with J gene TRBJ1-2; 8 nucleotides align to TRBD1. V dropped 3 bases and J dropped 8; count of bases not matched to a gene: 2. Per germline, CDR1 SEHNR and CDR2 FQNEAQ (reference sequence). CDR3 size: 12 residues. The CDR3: CASSLGQVGYTF. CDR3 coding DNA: TGTGCCAGCAGCTTGGGACAGGTCGGCTACACCTTC.

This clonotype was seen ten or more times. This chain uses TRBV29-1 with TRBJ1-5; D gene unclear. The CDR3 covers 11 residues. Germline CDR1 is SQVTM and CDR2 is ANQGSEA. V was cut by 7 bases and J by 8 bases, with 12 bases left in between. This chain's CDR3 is CSEYGGEPQHF. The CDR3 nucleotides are TGCAGCGAATATGGCGGCGAGCCCCAGCATTTT.

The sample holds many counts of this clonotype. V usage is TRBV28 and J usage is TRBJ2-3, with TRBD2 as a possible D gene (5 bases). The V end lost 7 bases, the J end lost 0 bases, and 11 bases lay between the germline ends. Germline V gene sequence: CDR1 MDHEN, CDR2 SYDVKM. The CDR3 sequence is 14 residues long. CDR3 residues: CASTAAASTDTQYF. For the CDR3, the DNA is TGTGCCAGCACTGCAGCGGCTAGCACAGATACGCAGTATTTT.

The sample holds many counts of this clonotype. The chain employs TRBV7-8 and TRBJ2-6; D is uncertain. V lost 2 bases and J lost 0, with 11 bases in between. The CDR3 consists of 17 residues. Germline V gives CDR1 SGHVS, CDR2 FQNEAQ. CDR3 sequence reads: CASSLPRRYSGANVLTF. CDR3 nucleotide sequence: TGTGCCAGCAGCTTACCCCGACGGTACTCTGGGGCCAACGTCCTGACTTTC.

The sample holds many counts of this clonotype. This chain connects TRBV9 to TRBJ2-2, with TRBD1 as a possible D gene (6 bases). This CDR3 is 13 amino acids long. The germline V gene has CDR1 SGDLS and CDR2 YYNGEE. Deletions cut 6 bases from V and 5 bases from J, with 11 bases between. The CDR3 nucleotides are TGTGCCAGCACCTACAGGGTTACCGGGGAGCTGTTTTTT. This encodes CASTYRVTGELFF.

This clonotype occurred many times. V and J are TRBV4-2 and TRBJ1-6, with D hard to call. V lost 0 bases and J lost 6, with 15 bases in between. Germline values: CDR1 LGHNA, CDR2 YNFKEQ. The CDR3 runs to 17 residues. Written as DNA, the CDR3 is TGTGCCAGCAGCCAAGATGCGACCCATGGCCCTAATTCACCCCTCCACTTT. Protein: CASSQDATHGPNSPLHF.

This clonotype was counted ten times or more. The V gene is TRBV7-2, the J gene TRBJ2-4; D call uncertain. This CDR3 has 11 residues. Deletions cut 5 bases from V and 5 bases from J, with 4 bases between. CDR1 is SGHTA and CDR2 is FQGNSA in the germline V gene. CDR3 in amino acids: CASSVQNIQYF. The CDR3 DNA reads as TGTGCCAGCAGCGTACAAAACATTCAGTACTTC.

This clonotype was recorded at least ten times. This CDR3 is CASSLLGQIYEQYV. The CDR3 region has the DNA TGTGCCAGCAGCTTATTGGGACAAATTTACGAGCAGTACGTC. J is TRBJ2-7 and V is TRBV5-6; TRBD1 is a possible D gene (6 bases). CDR1 and CDR2 (germline): SGHDT, YYEEEE. The V and J ends lost 2 bases and 4 bases respectively, with 13 bases between them. The CDR3 loop spans 14 amino acids.

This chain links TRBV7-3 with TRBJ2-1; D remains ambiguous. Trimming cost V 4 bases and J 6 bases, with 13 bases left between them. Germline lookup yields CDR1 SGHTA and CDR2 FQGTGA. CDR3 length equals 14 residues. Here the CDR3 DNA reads TGTGCCAGCAGCTCTCAGACTCTGCCCAATGAGCAGTTCTTC. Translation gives CASSSQTLPNEQFF. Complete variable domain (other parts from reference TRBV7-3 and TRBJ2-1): GAGVSQTPSNKVTEKGKYVELRCDPISGHTALYWYRQSLGQGPEFLIYFQGTGAADDSGLPNDRFFAVRPEGSVSTLKIQRTERGDSAVYLCASSSQTLPNEQFFGPGTRLTVL.

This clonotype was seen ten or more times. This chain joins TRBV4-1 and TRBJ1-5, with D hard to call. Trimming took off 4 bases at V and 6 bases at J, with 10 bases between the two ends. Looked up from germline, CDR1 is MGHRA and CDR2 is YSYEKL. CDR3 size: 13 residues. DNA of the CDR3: TGCGCCAGCAGCCTTGCCGACGGTCAGCCCCAGCATTTT. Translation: CASSLADGQPQHF.

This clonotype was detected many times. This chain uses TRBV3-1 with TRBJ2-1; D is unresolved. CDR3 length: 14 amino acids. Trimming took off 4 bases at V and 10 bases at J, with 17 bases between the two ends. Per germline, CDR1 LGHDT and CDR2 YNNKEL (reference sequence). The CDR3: CASSLSSLGLEQFF. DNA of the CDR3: TGTGCCAGCAGCCTAAGCAGCCTAGGGTTAGAGCAGTTCTTC.